The text below deals with one T cell receptor beta chain. This record comes from a study of blood T cells in healthy people across ages. A second PCR, run for about 7 to 11 cycles, used a sample-barcoded 5' primer plus a J-beta primer mix. Each CDR3 protein is one row after TCRdb ran MiXCR on the 5' RACE reads. The sample records about 1.4 million distinct CDR3 sequences, around 59% being singletons. The CDR3 consists of 15 residues. Germline CDR1 LGHNA, CDR2 YSLEER. The V gene end was trimmed by 3 bases and the J gene end by 6 bases; junction bases not matched to a gene: 9. Sequenced input: blood. The chain couples TRBV4-3 to TRBJ1-1, with 8 bases aligning to TRBD1. This sequence originates from a man aged 18-30 years in good health. CDR3: CASSHRPEQGAEAFF. The CDR3 DNA is TGCGCCAGCAGCCATCGTCCGGAACAGGGGGCTGAAGCTTTCTTT.